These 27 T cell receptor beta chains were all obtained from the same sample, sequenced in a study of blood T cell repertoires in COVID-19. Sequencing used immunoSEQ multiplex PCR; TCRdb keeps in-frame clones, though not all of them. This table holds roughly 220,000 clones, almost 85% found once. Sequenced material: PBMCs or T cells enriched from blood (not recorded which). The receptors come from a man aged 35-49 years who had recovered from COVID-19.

CDR3 amino acids: CASSYHPLRSYEQYF. The CDR3 DNA reads TGTGCCAGCAGTTACCATCCACTACGGTCCTACGAGCAGTACTTC. This chain joins TRBV6-6 and TRBJ2-7, with no clear D. The CDR3 has 15 amino acids. Germline-derived CDR1 and CDR2 are MNHNY and SVGAGI (reference sequence). Trimming removed 2 bases at V and 1 base at J, with 12 bases between.

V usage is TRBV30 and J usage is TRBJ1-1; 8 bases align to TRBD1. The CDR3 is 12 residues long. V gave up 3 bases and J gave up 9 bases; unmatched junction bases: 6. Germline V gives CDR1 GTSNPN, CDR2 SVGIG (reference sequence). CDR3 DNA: TGTGCCTGGAGAGAAGGACAGGGTAAAGCTTTCTTT. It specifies CAWREGQGKAFF.

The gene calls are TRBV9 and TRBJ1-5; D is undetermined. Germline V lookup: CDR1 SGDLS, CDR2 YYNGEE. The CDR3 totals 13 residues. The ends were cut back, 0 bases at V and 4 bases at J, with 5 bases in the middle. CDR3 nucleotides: TGTGCCAGCAGCGTAGATCAGAATCAGCCCCAGCATTTT. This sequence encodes CASSVDQNQPQHF.

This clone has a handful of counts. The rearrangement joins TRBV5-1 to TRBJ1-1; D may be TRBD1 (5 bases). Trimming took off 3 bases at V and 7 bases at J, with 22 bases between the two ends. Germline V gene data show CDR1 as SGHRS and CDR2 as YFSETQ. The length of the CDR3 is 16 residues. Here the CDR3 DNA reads TGCGCCAGCAGCTCCGAAGGGGCCGTATCTGGCGGTGAAGCTTTCTTT. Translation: CASSSEGAVSGGEAFF.

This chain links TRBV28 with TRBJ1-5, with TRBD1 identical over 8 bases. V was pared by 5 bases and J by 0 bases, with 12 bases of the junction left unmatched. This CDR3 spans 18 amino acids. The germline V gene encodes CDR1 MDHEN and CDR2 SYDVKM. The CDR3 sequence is CASSRGQGAAYSNQPQHF. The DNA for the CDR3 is TGTGCCAGCAGTCGCGGACAGGGAGCGGCTTATAGCAATCAGCCCCAGCATTTT.

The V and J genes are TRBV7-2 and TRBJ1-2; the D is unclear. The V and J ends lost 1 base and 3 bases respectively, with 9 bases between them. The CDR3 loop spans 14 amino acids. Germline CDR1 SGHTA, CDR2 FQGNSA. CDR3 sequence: CASSLEAEYYGYTF. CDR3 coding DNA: TGTGCCAGCAGCTTAGAGGCGGAATACTATGGCTACACCTTC. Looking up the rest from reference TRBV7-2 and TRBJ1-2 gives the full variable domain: GAGVSQSPSNKVTEKGKDVELRCDPISGHTALYWYRQSLGQGLEFLIYFQGNSAPDKSGLPSDRFSAERTGGSVSTLTIQRTQQEDSAVYLCASSLEAEYYGYTFGSGTRLTVV.

The CDR3 DNA is TGTGCCAGCACCTCAGGGCGGGAGCAGTACTTC. Residues: CASTSGREQYF. This chain uses TRBV7-6 with TRBJ2-7; TRBD1 is a possible D gene (5 bases). Between the trimmed V and J ends, which lost 7 bases and 7 bases, there was a span of 11 bases. CDR3 length equals 11 residues. Germline assignment: CDR1 SGHVS and CDR2 FNYEAQ.

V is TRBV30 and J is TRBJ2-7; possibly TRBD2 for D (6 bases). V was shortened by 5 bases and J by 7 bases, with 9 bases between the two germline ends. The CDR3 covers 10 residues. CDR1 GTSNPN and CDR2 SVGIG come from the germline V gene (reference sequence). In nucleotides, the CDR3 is TGTGCCTGGTCCGGGAGTGAGCAGTACTTC. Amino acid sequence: CAWSGSEQYF.

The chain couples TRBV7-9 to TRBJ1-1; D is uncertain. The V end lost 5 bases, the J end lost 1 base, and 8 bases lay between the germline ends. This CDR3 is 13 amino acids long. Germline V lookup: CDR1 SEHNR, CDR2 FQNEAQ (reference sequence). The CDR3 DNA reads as TGTGCCAGCAGCCCCCTGCGGAACACTGAAGCTTTCTTT. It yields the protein CASSPLRNTEAFF.

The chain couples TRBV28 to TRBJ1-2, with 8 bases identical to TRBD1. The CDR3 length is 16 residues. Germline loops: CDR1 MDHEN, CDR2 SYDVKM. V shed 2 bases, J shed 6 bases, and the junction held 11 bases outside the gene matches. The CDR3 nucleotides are TGTGCCAGCAGTTTACCCGGGAGCCAGGGGGCTGATGGCTACACCTTC. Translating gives CASSLPGSQGADGYTF.

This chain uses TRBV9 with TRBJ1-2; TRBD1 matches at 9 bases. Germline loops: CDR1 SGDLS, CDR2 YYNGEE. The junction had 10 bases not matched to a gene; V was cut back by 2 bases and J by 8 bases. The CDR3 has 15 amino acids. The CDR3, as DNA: TGTGCCAGCAGCGTTGCCCTACAGGGGGCCCTCGGCTACACCTTC. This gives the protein CASSVALQGALGYTF.

CDR3 amino acids: CSAFSGELFF. The CDR3 coding sequence is TGCAGCGCCTTCAGCGGGGAGCTGTTTTTT. The chain links TRBV29-1 to TRBJ2-2; D is undetermined. V shed 7 bases and J shed 7 bases, with 7 bases lying between them. Germline CDR1 reads SQVTM; CDR2 reads ANQGSEA. The CDR3 is 10 residues long.

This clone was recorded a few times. The CDR3 loop reads CASSQAGDLNYGYTF. As DNA, the CDR3 is TGCGCCAGCAGCCAAGCAGGGGACCTTAACTATGGCTACACCTTC. The chain couples TRBV4-1 to TRBJ1-2, with a tentative D call TRBD1 (6 bases). CDR1 and CDR2 from the germline V gene are MGHRA and YSYEKL. The CDR3 length is 15 residues. V was clipped by 1 base and J by 1 base, with 10 bases between them.

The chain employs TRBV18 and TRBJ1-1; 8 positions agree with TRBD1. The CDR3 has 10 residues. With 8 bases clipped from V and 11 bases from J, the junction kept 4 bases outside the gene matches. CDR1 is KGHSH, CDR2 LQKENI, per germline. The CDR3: CASADRVAFF. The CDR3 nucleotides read TGTGCCAGCGCGGACAGGGTGGCTTTCTTT.

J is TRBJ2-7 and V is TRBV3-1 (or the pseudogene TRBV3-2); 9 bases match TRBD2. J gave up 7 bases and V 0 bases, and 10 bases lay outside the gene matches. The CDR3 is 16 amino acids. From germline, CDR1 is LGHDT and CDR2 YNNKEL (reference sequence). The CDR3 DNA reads TGTGCCAGCAGCCAAGATGGCGCGGGAGGGCCGGGGGAGCAGTACTTC. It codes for CASSQDGAGGPGEQYF.

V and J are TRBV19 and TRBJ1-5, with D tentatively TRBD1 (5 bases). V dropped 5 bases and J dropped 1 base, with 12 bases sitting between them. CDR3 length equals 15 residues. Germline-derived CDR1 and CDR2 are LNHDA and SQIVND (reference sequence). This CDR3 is CASSPGWRSNQPQHF. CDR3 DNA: TGTGCCAGTAGTCCAGGGTGGAGAAGCAATCAGCCCCAGCATTTT.

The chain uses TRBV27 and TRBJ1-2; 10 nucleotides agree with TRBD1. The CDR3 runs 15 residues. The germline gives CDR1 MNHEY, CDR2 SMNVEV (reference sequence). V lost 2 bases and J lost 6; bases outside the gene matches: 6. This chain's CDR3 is CASSLRDRGIDGYTF. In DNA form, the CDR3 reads TGTGCCAGCAGTTTACGGGACAGGGGTATTGATGGCTACACCTTC.

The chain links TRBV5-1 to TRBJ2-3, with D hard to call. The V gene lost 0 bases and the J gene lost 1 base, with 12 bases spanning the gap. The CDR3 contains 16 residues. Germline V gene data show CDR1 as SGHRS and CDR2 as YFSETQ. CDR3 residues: CASSLEWAVRTDTQYF. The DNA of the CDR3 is TGCGCCAGCAGCTTGGAATGGGCAGTTCGCACAGATACGCAGTATTTT.

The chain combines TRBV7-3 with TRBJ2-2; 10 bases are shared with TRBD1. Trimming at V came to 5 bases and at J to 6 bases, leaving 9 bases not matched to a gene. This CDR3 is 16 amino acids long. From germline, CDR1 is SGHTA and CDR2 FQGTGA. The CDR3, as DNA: TGTGCCAGCAGCCTCATAAGAGGACAGGGGGCCGGGGAGCTGTTTTTT. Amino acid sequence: CASSLIRGQGAGELFF.

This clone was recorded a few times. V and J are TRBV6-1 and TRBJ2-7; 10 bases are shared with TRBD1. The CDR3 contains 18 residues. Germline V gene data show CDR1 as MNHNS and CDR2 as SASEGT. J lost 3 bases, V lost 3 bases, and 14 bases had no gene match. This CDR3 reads CASSDPSTGGAPNYEQYF. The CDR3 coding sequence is TGTGCCAGCAGTGATCCGTCGACAGGGGGCGCCCCTAACTACGAGCAGTACTTC.

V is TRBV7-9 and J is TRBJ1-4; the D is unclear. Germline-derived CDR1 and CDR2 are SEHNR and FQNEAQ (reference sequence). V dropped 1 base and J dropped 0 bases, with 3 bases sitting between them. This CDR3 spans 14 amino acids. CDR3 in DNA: TGTGCCAGCAGCTTAGGCGCAACTAATGAAAAACTGTTTTTT. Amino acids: CASSLGATNEKLFF.

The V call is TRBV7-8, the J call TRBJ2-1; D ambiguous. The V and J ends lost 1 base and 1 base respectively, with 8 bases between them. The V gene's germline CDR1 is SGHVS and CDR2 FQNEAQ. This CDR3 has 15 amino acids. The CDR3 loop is CASSLGGQSYNEQFF. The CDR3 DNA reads TGTGCCAGCAGCTTAGGTGGCCAATCCTACAATGAGCAGTTCTTC.

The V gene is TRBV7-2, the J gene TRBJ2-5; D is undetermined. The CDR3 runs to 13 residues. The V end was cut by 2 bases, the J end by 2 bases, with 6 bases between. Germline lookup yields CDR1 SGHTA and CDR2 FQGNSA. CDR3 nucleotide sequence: TGTGCCAGCAGCTTAATCGTACAAGAGACCCAGTACTTC. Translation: CASSLIVQETQYF.

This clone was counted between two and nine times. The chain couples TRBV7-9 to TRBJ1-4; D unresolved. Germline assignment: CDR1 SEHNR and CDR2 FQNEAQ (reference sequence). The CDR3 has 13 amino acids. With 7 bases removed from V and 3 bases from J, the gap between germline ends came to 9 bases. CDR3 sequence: CASMRNANEKLFF. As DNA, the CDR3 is TGTGCCAGCATGAGAAACGCTAATGAAAAACTGTTTTTT.

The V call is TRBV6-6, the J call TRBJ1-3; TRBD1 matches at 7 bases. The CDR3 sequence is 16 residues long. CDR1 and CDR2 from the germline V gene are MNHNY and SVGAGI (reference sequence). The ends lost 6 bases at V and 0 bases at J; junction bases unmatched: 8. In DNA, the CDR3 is TGTGCCAGCAGCGCGGGACAGCAAAGCTCTGGAAACACCATATATTTT. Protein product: CASSAGQQSSGNTIYF.

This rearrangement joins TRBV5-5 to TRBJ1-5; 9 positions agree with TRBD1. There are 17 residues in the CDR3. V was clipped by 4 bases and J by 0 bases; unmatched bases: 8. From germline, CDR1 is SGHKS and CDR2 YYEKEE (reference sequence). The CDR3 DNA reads TGTGCCAGCAGCATTGGGACAGGGACATTTAGCAATCAGCCCCAGCATTTT. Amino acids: CASSIGTGTFSNQPQHF.

The CDR3 protein is CASSEVPSQPQHF. For the CDR3, the DNA is TGTGCCAGCAGTGAAGTTCCATCTCAGCCCCAGCATTTT. The chain carries TRBV6-1 and TRBJ1-5; unclear D gene. The germline V gene has CDR1 MNHNS and CDR2 SASEGT. CDR3 length equals 13 residues. The V end lost 1 base, the J end lost 6 bases, and 7 bases lay between the germline ends.